The rows below give T cell receptor beta chains drawn from one sample of a study of blood T cell repertoires in COVID-19. Only in-frame clones appear in the TCRdb table, and some are missing; sequencing was by immunoSEQ multiplex PCR. The sample has hundreds of thousands of clones; 70% to 90% are singletons. Material for sequencing was peripheral blood. These receptors came from a woman in her 30s with COVID-19, enrolled during active disease. Each CDR3 is given with its conserved first and last residue. The order of the fields is J gene, V gene, CDR3 protein.

J gene: TRBJ2-7
V gene: TRBV6-5
CDR3 protein: CASSLDRVPYEQYF

J gene: TRBJ2-7
V gene: TRBV6-2/TRBV6-3
CDR3 protein: CASSYPREADEQYF

J gene: TRBJ1-2
V gene: TRBV7-8
CDR3 protein: CASSLFVGQGNYGYTF

J gene: TRBJ1-2
V gene: TRBV30
CDR3 protein: CAWMGRWGLNTLPNYGYTF

J gene: TRBJ1-2
V gene: TRBV10-3
CDR3 protein: CAISESLTVRGGYTF

J gene: TRBJ2-4
V gene: TRBV24-1
CDR3 protein: CATSTTIWATWREHNIQYF

J gene: TRBJ1-5
V gene: TRBV5-5
CDR3 protein: CASSFQGDGVQPQHF

J gene: TRBJ1-5
V gene: TRBV7-2
CDR3 protein: CASSSRSYRDSNQPQHF

J gene: TRBJ2-2
V gene: TRBV29-1
CDR3 protein: CSVEGGLRELFF

J gene: TRBJ2-7
V gene: TRBV4-1
CDR3 protein: CASSRDQYTGGRRYEQYF

J gene: TRBJ2-7
V gene: TRBV19
CDR3 protein: CASSIGTGQGKYF

J gene: TRBJ2-2
V gene: TRBV19
CDR3 protein: CASSTGQGAPGELFF

J gene: TRBJ2-2
V gene: TRBV5-6
CDR3 protein: CASSSPGSHTGELFF

J gene: TRBJ2-1
V gene: TRBV13
CDR3 protein: CASSSALAGVFHEQFF

J gene: TRBJ1-4
V gene: TRBV5-1
CDR3 protein: CASSLVPGFTEKLFF

J gene: TRBJ2-7
V gene: TRBV10-3
CDR3 protein: CAISERPHEQYF

J gene: TRBJ2-1
V gene: TRBV7-8
CDR3 protein: CASSLGGQTWSSYNEQFF

J gene: TRBJ2-2
V gene: TRBV2
CDR3 protein: CASTDRPGISTGELFF

J gene: TRBJ2-1
V gene: TRBV5-1
CDR3 protein: CASNVKLSARGWFFPEYNEQFF

J gene: TRBJ2-5
V gene: TRBV2
CDR3 protein: CASSPRGVGETQYF

J gene: TRBJ1-5
V gene: TRBV18
CDR3 protein: CASSPDSSNQPQHF

J gene: TRBJ2-7
V gene: TRBV5-4
CDR3 protein: CASSLGNRADEQYF

J gene: TRBJ2-2
V gene: TRBV27
CDR3 protein: CASSFGPRMNTGELFF

J gene: TRBJ2-3
V gene: TRBV7-9
CDR3 protein: CASSSAGRVDTQYF

J gene: TRBJ1-5
V gene: TRBV7-2
CDR3 protein: CASRSRGGRDQPQHF

J gene: TRBJ2-1
V gene: TRBV11-3
CDR3 protein: CASSFGAGEFDEQFF

J gene: TRBJ2-7
V gene: TRBV19
CDR3 protein: CASTPTGPPYEQYF